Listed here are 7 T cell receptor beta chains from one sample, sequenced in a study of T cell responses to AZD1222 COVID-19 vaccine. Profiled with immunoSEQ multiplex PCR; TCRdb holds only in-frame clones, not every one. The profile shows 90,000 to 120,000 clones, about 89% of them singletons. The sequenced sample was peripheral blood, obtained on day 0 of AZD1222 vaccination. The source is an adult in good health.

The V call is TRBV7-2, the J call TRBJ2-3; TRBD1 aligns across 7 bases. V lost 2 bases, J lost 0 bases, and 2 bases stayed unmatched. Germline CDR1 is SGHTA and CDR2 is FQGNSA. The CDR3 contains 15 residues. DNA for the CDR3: TGTGCCAGCAGCTTAAGGGGGCAAAGCACAGATACGCAGTATTTT. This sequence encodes CASSLRGQSTDTQYF.

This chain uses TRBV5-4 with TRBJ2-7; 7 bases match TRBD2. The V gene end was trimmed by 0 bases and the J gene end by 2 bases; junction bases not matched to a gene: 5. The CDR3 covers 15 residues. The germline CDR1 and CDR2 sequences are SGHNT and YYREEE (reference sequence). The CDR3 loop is CASSLELAATYEQYF. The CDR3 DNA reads TGTGCCAGCAGCTTGGAGCTAGCGGCTACCTACGAGCAGTACTTC.

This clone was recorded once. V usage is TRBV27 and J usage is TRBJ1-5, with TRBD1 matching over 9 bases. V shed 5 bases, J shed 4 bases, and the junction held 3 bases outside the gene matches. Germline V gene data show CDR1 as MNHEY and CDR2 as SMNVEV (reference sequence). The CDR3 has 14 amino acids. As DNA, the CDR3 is TGTGCCAGCAGTCCCGGGACAGGGAATCAGCCCCAGCATTTT. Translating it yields CASSPGTGNQPQHF.

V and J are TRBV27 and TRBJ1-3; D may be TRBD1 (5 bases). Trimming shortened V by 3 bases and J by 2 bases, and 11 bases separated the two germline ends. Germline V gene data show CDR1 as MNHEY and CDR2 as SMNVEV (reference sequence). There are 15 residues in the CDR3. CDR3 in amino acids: CASSLRQGAGNTIYF. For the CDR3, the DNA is TGTGCCAGCAGTTTGAGGCAGGGTGCTGGAAACACCATATATTTT.

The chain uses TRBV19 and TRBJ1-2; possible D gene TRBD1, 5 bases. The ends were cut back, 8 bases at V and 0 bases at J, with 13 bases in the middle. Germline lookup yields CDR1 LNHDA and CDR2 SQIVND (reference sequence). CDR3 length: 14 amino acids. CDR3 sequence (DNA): TGTGCCAGTGAAGACAGTCCCCCTAACTATGGCTACACCTTC. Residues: CASEDSPPNYGYTF. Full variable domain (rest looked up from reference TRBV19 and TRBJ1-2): DGGITQSPKYLFRKEGQNVTLSCEQNLNHDAMYWYRQDPGQGLRLIYYSQIVNDFQKGDIAEGYSVSREKKESFPLTVTSAQKNPTAFYLCASEDSPPNYGYTFGSGTRLTVV.

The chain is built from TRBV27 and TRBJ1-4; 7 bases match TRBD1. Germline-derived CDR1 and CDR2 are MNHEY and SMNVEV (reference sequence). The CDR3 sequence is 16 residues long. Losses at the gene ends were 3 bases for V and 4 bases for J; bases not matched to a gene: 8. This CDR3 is CASSFLGTENNEKLFF. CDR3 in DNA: TGTGCCAGCAGTTTCCTGGGGACAGAGAATAATGAAAAACTGTTTTTT. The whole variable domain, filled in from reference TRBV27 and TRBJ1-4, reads EAQVTQNPRYLITVTGKKLTVTCSQNMNHEYMSWYRQDPGLGLRQIYYSMNVEVTDKGDVPEGYKVSRKEKRNFPLILESPSPNQTSLYFCASSFLGTENNEKLFFGSGTQLSVL.

The CDR3 coding sequence is TGTGCCAGCAGCTTTATCCTTTCTGGCCACAATGAGCAGTTCTTC. Its protein is CASSFILSGHNEQFF. V and J are TRBV7-2 and TRBJ2-1; D unclear. Trimming took 3 bases from V and 5 from J, leaving 14 bases between them. The germline V gene encodes CDR1 SGHTA and CDR2 FQGNSA. This CDR3 contains 15 residues.